The clone carrying this TCR beta chain was seen at least ten times. The record originates from a study of T cells in Graves' hyperthyroidism and ophthalmopathy. RNA transcripts gave rise to amplified TCR beta CDR3 regions. The primer set for the first-round RT-PCR of the TCR CDR3 was HTBI. TCRdb independently ran MiXCR on the multiplex PCR reads; one entry per CDR3 protein. The table shows 450,000 to 650,000 distinct CDR3 sequences, with less than 25% occurring only once. CDR3 length equals 13 residues. The V end lost 2 bases, the J end lost 6 bases, and 10 bases lay between the germline ends. A lack of ophthalmopathy progression within 18 months defined stable Graves' hyperthyroidism. The study excluded patients with uncontrolled infection, other autoimmune disease, pregnancy or lactation.

The rearrangement uses TRBV12-3 or TRBV12-4 and TRBJ1-2; D is uncertain. The sequencing sample was made of blood. This receptor was taken from a man younger than 30 with Graves' hyperthyroidism. CDR3 region: CASSLFGVDGYTF. CDR3 DNA: TGTGCCAGCAGTTTATTCGGGGTTGATGGCTACACCTTC.